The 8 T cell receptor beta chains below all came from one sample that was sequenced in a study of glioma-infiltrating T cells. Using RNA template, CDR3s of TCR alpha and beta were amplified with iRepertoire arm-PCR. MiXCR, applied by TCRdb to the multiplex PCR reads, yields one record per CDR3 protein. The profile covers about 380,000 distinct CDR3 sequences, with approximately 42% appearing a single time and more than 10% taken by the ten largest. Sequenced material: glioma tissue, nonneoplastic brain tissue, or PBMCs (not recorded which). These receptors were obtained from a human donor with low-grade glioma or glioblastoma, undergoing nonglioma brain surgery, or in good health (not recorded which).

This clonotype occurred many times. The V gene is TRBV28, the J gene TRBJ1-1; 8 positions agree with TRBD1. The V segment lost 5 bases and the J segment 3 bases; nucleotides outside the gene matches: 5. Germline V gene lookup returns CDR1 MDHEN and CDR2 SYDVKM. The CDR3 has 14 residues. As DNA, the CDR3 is TGTGCCAGCAGTCCGCCGACAGGGGACACTGAAGCTTTCTTT. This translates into CASSPPTGDTEAFF.

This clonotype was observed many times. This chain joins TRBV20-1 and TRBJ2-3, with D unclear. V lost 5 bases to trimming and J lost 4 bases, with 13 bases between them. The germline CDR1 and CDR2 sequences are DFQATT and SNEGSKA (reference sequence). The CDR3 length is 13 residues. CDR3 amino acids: CSAVRAPSDTQYF. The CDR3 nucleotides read TGCAGTGCTGTCCGGGCCCCGTCAGATACGCAGTATTTT.

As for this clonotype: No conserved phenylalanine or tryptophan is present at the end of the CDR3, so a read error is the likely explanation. The CDR3 is CASSLSTGNQPQHL. The CDR3 coding sequence is TGTGCCAGCAGTTTATCAACAGGGAATCAGCCCCAGCATCTT. This rearrangement joins TRBV6-5 to TRBJ1-5, with D possibly matching TRBD1 (6 bases). The CDR3 sequence is 14 residues long. Looked up from germline, CDR1 is MNHEY and CDR2 is SVGAGI. V dropped 4 bases and J dropped 4 bases, with 11 bases sitting between them.

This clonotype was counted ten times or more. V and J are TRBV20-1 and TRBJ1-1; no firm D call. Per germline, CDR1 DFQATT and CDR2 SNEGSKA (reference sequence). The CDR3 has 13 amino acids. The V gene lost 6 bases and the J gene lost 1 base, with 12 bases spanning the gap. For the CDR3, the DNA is TGCAGTGCATCGACATGGCCGAACACTGAAGCTTTCTTT. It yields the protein CSASTWPNTEAFF.

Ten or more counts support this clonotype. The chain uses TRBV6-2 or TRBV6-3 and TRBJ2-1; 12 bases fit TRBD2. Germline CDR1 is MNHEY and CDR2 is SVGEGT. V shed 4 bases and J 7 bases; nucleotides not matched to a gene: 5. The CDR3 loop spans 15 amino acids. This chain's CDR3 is CASSFGLAGPNEQFF. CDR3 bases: TGTGCCAGCAGTTTTGGACTAGCGGGACCTAATGAGCAGTTCTTC.

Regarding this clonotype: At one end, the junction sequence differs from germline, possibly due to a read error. This CDR3 reads CASSPIGGISYKQYF. The CDR3 nucleotides are TGTGCCAGCTCCCCCATAGGGGGTATCTCCTACAAGCAGTACTTC. The V gene is TRBV5-4, the J gene TRBJ2-7, with TRBD1 as a possible D gene (6 bases). CDR3 length: 15 residues. The germline gives CDR1 SGHNT, CDR2 YYREEE (reference sequence).

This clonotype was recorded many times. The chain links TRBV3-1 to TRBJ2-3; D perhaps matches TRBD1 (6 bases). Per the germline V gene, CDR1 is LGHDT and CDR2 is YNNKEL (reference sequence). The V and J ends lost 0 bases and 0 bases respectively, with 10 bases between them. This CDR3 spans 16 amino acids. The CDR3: CASSQDLGQSTDTQYF. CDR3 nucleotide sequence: TGTGCCAGCAGCCAAGATCTGGGACAAAGCACAGATACGCAGTATTTT.

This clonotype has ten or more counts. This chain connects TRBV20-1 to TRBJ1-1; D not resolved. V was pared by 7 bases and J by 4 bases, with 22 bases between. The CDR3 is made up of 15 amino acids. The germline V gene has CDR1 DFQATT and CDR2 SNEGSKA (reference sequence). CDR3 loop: CSVTGNPPTSTEAFF. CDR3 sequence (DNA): TGCAGTGTCACGGGCAACCCCCCCACGAGCACTGAAGCTTTCTTT.